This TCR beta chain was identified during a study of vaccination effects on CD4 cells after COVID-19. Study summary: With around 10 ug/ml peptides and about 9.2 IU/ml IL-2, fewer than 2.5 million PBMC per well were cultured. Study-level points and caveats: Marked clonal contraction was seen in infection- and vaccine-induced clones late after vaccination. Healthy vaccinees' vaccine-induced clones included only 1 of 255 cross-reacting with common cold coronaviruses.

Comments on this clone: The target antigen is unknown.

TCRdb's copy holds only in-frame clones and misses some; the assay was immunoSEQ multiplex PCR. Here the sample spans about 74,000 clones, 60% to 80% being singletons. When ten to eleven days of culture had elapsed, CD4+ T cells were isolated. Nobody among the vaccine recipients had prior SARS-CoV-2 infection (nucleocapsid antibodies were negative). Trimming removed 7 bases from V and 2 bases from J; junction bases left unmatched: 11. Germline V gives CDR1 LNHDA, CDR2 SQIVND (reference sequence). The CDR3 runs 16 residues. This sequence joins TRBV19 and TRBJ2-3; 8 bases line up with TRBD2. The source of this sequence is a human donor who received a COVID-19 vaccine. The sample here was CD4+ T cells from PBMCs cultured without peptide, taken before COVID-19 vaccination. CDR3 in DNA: TGTGCCAGTACCCCAAGGCTAGCGGGCACCACAGATACGCAGTATTTT. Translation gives CASTPRLAGTTDTQYF. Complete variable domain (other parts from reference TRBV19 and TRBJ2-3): DGGITQSPKYLFRKEGQNVTLSCEQNLNHDAMYWYRQDPGQGLRLIYYSQIVNDFQKGDIAEGYSVSREKKESFPLTVTSAQKNPTAFYLCASTPRLAGTTDTQYFGPGTRLTVL.